These T cell receptor beta chains were read from a single sample in a study of beta chain features in type 1 diabetes. Only in-frame clones appear in the TCRdb table, and some are missing; sequencing was by immunoSEQ multiplex PCR. There are 250,000 to 300,000 clones in the sample; about 7.8% occur only once, and roughly 1% lies in the top ten. Sequenced input: central memory CD4+ T cells from blood. Receptor source: a woman aged 18-35 years in good health. Both conserved end residues are part of each CDR3. Fields, in order: V gene, J gene, D gene, clone size, CDR3 DNA, CDR3 protein. A D gene is named only where the DNA matches it firmly. Not all rows give a size; the values are once, few, many and, for expanded clones, a class.

v_call: TRBV7-6
j_call: TRBJ1-5
d_call: NA
clone_size: few
cdr3_nt: TGTGCCAGCAGCTTAGATGGAACCCAGCCCCAGCATTTT
cdr3_aa: CASSLDGTQPQHF

v_call: TRBV5-1
j_call: TRBJ1-5
d_call: TRBD1
clone_size: NA
cdr3_nt: TGCGCCAGCAGCTTGGCCGGGGGGACAGAACGTCAGCATTTT
cdr3_aa: CASSLAGGTERQHF

v_call: TRBV2
j_call: TRBJ1-1
d_call: NA
clone_size: NA
cdr3_nt: TGTGCCAGCAGTCCGGACCCTACTGGGCCTGAAGCTTTCTTT
cdr3_aa: CASSPDPTGPEAFF

v_call: TRBV6-6
j_call: TRBJ1-5
d_call: TRBD1
clone_size: NA
cdr3_nt: TGTGCCAGCAGGGAGACGGACAGGAGCAATCAGCCCCAGCATTTT
cdr3_aa: CASRETDRSNQPQHF

v_call: TRBV29-1
j_call: TRBJ1-2
d_call: NA
clone_size: few
cdr3_nt: TGCAGCGTGACCGACCGTATGGGAGGCTACACCTTC
cdr3_aa: CSVTDRMGGYTF

v_call: TRBV7-3
j_call: TRBJ1-5
d_call: TRBD1
clone_size: NA
cdr3_nt: TGTGCCAGCAGCGTTGACAGGGATCAGCCCCAGCATTTT
cdr3_aa: CASSVDRDQPQHF

v_call: TRBV6-5
j_call: TRBJ2-1
d_call: NA
clone_size: NA
cdr3_nt: TGTGCCAGCAGTTACACCACGAGCCGTAACAATGAGCAGTTCTTC
cdr3_aa: CASSYTTSRNNEQFF

v_call: TRBV6-5
j_call: TRBJ2-7
d_call: TRBD1
clone_size: NA
cdr3_nt: TGTGCCAGCAGTAGAGCCGGGACAGATTTCTACGAGCAGTACTTC
cdr3_aa: CASSRAGTDFYEQYF

v_call: TRBV7-9
j_call: TRBJ1-2
d_call: TRBD1
clone_size: NA
cdr3_nt: TGTGCCAGCAGCCCGACAGGGAATAATTTCTATGGCTACACCTTC
cdr3_aa: CASSPTGNNFYGYTF

v_call: TRBV5-1
j_call: TRBJ2-3
d_call: TRBD1
clone_size: NA
cdr3_nt: TGCGCCAGCAAACCCCAGGGGGGCACAGATACGCAGTATTTT
cdr3_aa: CASKPQGGTDTQYF

v_call: TRBV27
j_call: TRBJ1-2
d_call: TRBD1
clone_size: NA
cdr3_nt: TGTGCCAGCAGTTTATCTCGACAGGGTGGCTATGGCTACACCTTC
cdr3_aa: CASSLSRQGGYGYTF

v_call: TRBV7-2
j_call: TRBJ2-7
d_call: TRBD2
clone_size: few
cdr3_nt: TGTGCCAGCAGCACCCGACTAGCGGGAGGGCACGAGCAGTACTTC
cdr3_aa: CASSTRLAGGHEQYF

v_call: TRBV2
j_call: TRBJ2-7
d_call: NA
clone_size: NA
cdr3_nt: TGTGCCAGCAGAAAAGGGACGCAGACCTACGAGCAGTACTTC
cdr3_aa: CASRKGTQTYEQYF

v_call: TRBV5-5
j_call: TRBJ2-4
d_call: NA
clone_size: NA
cdr3_nt: TGTGCCAGCAGTCATAACCCACTCGGGCGGGGCGATCAGTACTTC
cdr3_aa: CASSHNPLGRGDQYF

v_call: TRBV9
j_call: TRBJ2-3
d_call: TRBD2
clone_size: many
cdr3_nt: TGTGCCAGCAGCGTGGGACTAGCGGGAGTGGGCACAGATACGCAGTATTTT
cdr3_aa: CASSVGLAGVGTDTQYF

v_call: TRBV7-8
j_call: TRBJ1-2
d_call: TRBD1
clone_size: many
cdr3_nt: TGTGCCAGCAGCCCCCGGACAGGGTATGGCTACACCTTC
cdr3_aa: CASSPRTGYGYTF

v_call: TRBV30
j_call: TRBJ2-1
d_call: NA
clone_size: few
cdr3_nt: TGTGCCTGGAATCCGGAGGGCTCCTACAATGAGCAGTTCTTC
cdr3_aa: CAWNPEGSYNEQFF

v_call: TRBV2
j_call: TRBJ2-3
d_call: TRBD2
clone_size: NA
cdr3_nt: TGTGCCAGCAGTCCGCGCGGGGGGGCCGTCGCAGATACGCAGTATTTT
cdr3_aa: CASSPRGGAVADTQYF

v_call: TRBV18
j_call: TRBJ1-4
d_call: NA
clone_size: few
cdr3_nt: TGTGCCAGCTCAGTACCGGCCGAAGGGGGAAAACTGTTTTTT
cdr3_aa: CASSVPAEGGKLFF

v_call: TRBV11-1
j_call: TRBJ2-7
d_call: TRBD2
clone_size: few
cdr3_nt: TGTGCCAGCAGCAAGCGGGGAACCTACGAGCAGTACTTC
cdr3_aa: CASSKRGTYEQYF

v_call: TRBV6-1
j_call: TRBJ1-1
d_call: NA
clone_size: NA
cdr3_nt: TGTGCCAGCACCGAAACAGGGATGACTGAAGCTTTCTTT
cdr3_aa: CASTETGMTEAFF

v_call: TRBV18
j_call: TRBJ2-4
d_call: NA
clone_size: NA
cdr3_nt: TGTGCCAGCTCACCACCAGGGGGAATGGCCAAAAACATTCAGTACTTC
cdr3_aa: CASSPPGGMAKNIQYF

v_call: TRBV5-4
j_call: TRBJ1-1
d_call: NA
clone_size: many
cdr3_nt: TGTGCCAGCGGAAGACGGCTGAGGGACACTGAAGCTTTCTTT
cdr3_aa: CASGRRLRDTEAFF

v_call: TRBV30
j_call: TRBJ2-7
d_call: NA
clone_size: NA
cdr3_nt: TGTGCCTGGAGTTCCGGGACACCCTACGAGCAGTACTTC
cdr3_aa: CAWSSGTPYEQYF

v_call: TRBV30
j_call: TRBJ1-5
d_call: TRBD1
clone_size: NA
cdr3_nt: TGTGCCTGGAGTGCCTCCGGGACAGGGGGTTTGCCCCAGCATTTT
cdr3_aa: CAWSASGTGGLPQHF